These 14 T cell receptor beta chains share one sample of origin, sequenced in a study of shared clonotypes between healthy human individuals. CD45RO-negative, CCR7-selected cells formed the naive CD8 fraction, which excluded terminally differentiated effector memory CD45RA+ cells. TCRdb's copy holds only in-frame clones and misses some; the assay was immunoSEQ multiplex PCR. The sample shows some 2,000,000 clones, roughly 95% of them seen only once. Sequenced sample: naive CD8+ T cells sorted from blood. The receptors come from a man younger than 30 in good health.

The V and J genes are TRBV5-4 and TRBJ1-1, with D perhaps TRBD1 (6 bases). V dropped 0 bases and J dropped 1 base, with 10 bases sitting between them. CDR1 and CDR2 from the germline V gene are SGHNT and YYREEE (reference sequence). The length of the CDR3 is 15 residues. In DNA form, the CDR3 reads TGTGCCAGCAGCTTGGGAGGGGGGCCGAACACTGAAGCTTTCTTT. It yields the protein CASSLGGGPNTEAFF.

The chain links TRBV5-6 to TRBJ2-1; D is possibly TRBD1 (6 bases). CDR1 and CDR2 (germline): SGHDT, YYEEEE. Trimming stripped 4 bases from V and 6 bases from J, with 8 bases between. The CDR3 totals 12 residues. The CDR3 reads CASSPGANEQFF. As DNA, the CDR3 is TGTGCCAGCAGCCCAGGGGCCAATGAGCAGTTCTTC.

This clone was detected a few times. The chain recombines TRBV5-8 with TRBJ1-2; a possible D gene is TRBD1 (5 bases). Trimming stripped 2 bases from V and 8 bases from J, with 16 bases between. Germline CDR1 reads SGHTS; CDR2 reads YDEGEE. The CDR3 runs to 14 residues. CDR3 sequence: CASSLMGDKWGYTF. DNA for the CDR3: TGTGCCAGCAGCTTAATGGGGGATAAGTGGGGCTACACCTTC.

V usage is TRBV10-3 and J usage is TRBJ2-7; D assignment may be TRBD1 or TRBD2 (5 bases each). Trimming pared 4 bases from V and 2 bases from J, leaving 12 bases between. The V gene's germline CDR1 is ENHRY and CDR2 SYGVKD. This CDR3 contains 14 residues. CDR3 nucleotide sequence: TGTGCCATCAGTGCGGGGCAGAATCCCTACGAGCAGTACTTC. Its translation: CAISAGQNPYEQYF.

Details on this clone: Other nucleotide sequences from this sample produce the same CDR3. This rearrangement joins TRBV9 to TRBJ2-7, with 7 bases fitting TRBD2. Germline V gene lookup returns CDR1 SGDLS and CDR2 YYNGEE. J gave up 2 bases and V 0 bases, and 5 bases lay outside the gene matches. This CDR3 spans 15 amino acids. The CDR3 loop reads CASSVGGGTTYEQYF. CDR3 in DNA: TGTGCCAGCAGCGTAGGGGGAGGGACGACCTACGAGCAGTACTTC.

This clone was recorded once. V is TRBV18 and J is TRBJ2-7, with TRBD1 as a possible D gene (5 bases). The CDR3 is 14 amino acids. Germline CDR1 is KGHSH and CDR2 is LQKENI. Trimming removed 3 bases from V and 5 bases from J, with 14 bases in between. The CDR3 bases are TGTGCCAGCTCACCTCCTGGGGCCATCCACGAGCAGTACTTC. Encoded protein: CASSPPGAIHEQYF.

The chain couples TRBV6-5 to TRBJ1-1, with D uncertain. The CDR3 length is 13 residues. Trimming took 5 bases from V and 5 from J, leaving 12 bases between them. Germline loops: CDR1 MNHEY, CDR2 SVGAGI. The CDR3 is CASSPLPGTEAFF. The CDR3 bases are TGTGCCAGCAGTCCCCTCCCGGGTACTGAAGCTTTCTTT.

CDR3 region: CAIRDSGGTEAFF. The DNA of the CDR3 is TGTGCCATCAGGGATTCAGGGGGCACTGAAGCTTTCTTT. The chain recombines TRBV10-3 with TRBJ1-1, with 7 bases that match TRBD1. The CDR3 is 13 residues long. CDR1 is ENHRY, CDR2 SYGVKD, per germline. Germline trimming cut 6 bases from V and 4 bases from J; bases unmatched to any gene: 5.

The V call is TRBV5-6, the J call TRBJ1-2; TRBD1 aligns across 8 bases. Trimming removed 9 bases from V and 7 bases from J; junction bases left unmatched: 14. The V gene's germline CDR1 is SGHDT and CDR2 YYEEEE. The CDR3 is 14 residues long. CDR3: CATWGMTGVTGYTF. The CDR3 nucleotides read TGTGCCACCTGGGGGATGACAGGGGTAACTGGCTACACCTTC.

This clone was recorded only once. This sequence joins TRBV28 and TRBJ2-3, with 8 bases that match TRBD2. CDR1 and CDR2 from the germline V gene are MDHEN and SYDVKM. The CDR3 spans 19 residues. V gave up 4 bases and J gave up 0 bases; unmatched junction bases: 15. For the CDR3, the DNA is TGTGCCAGCAGTTACAACGTAGCCCCCAAGCGGGAGAGCACAGATACGCAGTATTTT. It is translated as CASSYNVAPKRESTDTQYF.

The chain links TRBV29-1 to TRBJ2-3; D tentatively fits TRBD1 or TRBD2 (5 bases each). V lost 1 base and J lost 6, with 20 bases in between. The CDR3 length is 16 residues. In germline, CDR1 is SQVTM, CDR2 ANQGSEA. The CDR3 nucleotides are TGCAGCGTTGAAGGGACGGACGATGGGGGTTCTGATACGCAGTATTTT. This encodes CSVEGTDDGGSDTQYF.

The rearrangement links TRBV4-1 to TRBJ2-7, with D perhaps TRBD2 (5 bases). Germline V lookup: CDR1 MGHRA, CDR2 YSYEKL. There are 14 residues in the CDR3. V was clipped by 0 bases and J by 5 bases, with 11 bases between them. The CDR3 spells CASSQDLRAHEQYF. As DNA, the CDR3 is TGCGCCAGCAGCCAAGATCTGAGGGCCCACGAGCAGTACTTC.

This clone was detected only once. The chain is built from TRBV28 and TRBJ2-3, with D unresolved. The CDR3 runs 15 residues. V lost 5 bases, J lost 2 bases, and 14 bases lay in between. Looked up from germline, CDR1 is MDHEN and CDR2 is SYDVKM. CDR3 bases: TGTGCCAGCAGTCCCCTAGGGTTCAACACAGATACGCAGTATTTT. Amino acid sequence: CASSPLGFNTDTQYF.

V is TRBV19 and J is TRBJ2-7; the match to TRBD2 covers 9 bases. The CDR3 runs to 15 residues. Germline V lookup: CDR1 LNHDA, CDR2 SQIVND (reference sequence). J gave up 3 bases and V 2 bases, and 5 bases lay outside the gene matches. This CDR3 is CASSIFSGSLYEQYF. The CDR3 nucleotides read TGTGCCAGTAGTATATTTAGCGGGAGCCTCTACGAGCAGTACTTC.